These T cell receptor beta chains were read from a single sample in a study of CD8+ T cells in alopecia areata. Produced via immunoSEQ multiplex PCR; TCRdb's table is partial and in-frame only. The sample includes some 130,000 clones, 49% of them seen just once. Here the sequenced sample was CD8+ T cells sorted from blood, taken at week 0. The receptor set was obtained from a human donor with alopecia areata. Both conserved end residues are part of each CDR3. A D gene is named only where the DNA matches it firmly. Rows give clone size only sometimes, using once, few, many, or a class for an expanded clone.

v_call: TRBV29-1; j_call: TRBJ2-3; d_call: -; clone_size: few; cdr3_aa: CSVEQGSTDTQYF; cdr3_nt: TGCAGCGTAGAACAGGGTAGCACAGATACGCAGTATTTT
v_call: TRBV29-1; j_call: TRBJ2-7; d_call: -; clone_size: -; cdr3_aa: CSVEDQTGRAYEQYF; cdr3_nt: TGCAGCGTTGAAGATCAAACAGGCCGGGCCTACGAGCAGTACTTC
v_call: TRBV5-6; j_call: TRBJ2-3; d_call: -; clone_size: -; cdr3_aa: CASSLVGVEGTDTQYF; cdr3_nt: TGTGCCAGCAGCTTGGTTGGGGTCGAGGGCACAGATACGCAGTATTTT
v_call: TRBV4-1; j_call: TRBJ1-5; d_call: -; clone_size: few; cdr3_aa: CASSPRQGDSNQPQHF; cdr3_nt: TGCGCCAGCAGCCCTAGGCAAGGGGATAGCAATCAGCCCCAGCATTTT
v_call: TRBV9; j_call: TRBJ2-7; d_call: -; clone_size: -; cdr3_aa: CASSVGGDTYEQYF; cdr3_nt: TGTGCCAGCAGCGTAGGAGGGGATACCTACGAGCAGTACTTC
v_call: TRBV29-1; j_call: TRBJ2-1; d_call: -; clone_size: -; cdr3_aa: CSVDNSEQFF; cdr3_nt: TGCAGCGTTGACAACAGTGAGCAGTTCTTC
v_call: TRBV14; j_call: TRBJ1-2; d_call: -; clone_size: once; cdr3_aa: CASSQANYGYTF; cdr3_nt: TGTGCCAGCAGCCAAGCCAACTATGGCTACACCTTC
v_call: TRBV19; j_call: TRBJ1-5; d_call: -; clone_size: -; cdr3_aa: CASSIGRTDEQPQHF; cdr3_nt: TGTGCCAGTAGTATCGGAAGGACAGATGAGCAGCCCCAGCATTTT
v_call: TRBV10-3; j_call: TRBJ2-7; d_call: -; clone_size: few; cdr3_aa: CAISETDYEQYF; cdr3_nt: TGTGCCATCAGTGAAACTGACTACGAGCAGTACTTC
v_call: TRBV7-9; j_call: TRBJ1-1; d_call: -; clone_size: few; cdr3_aa: CASSPIGEYTEAFF; cdr3_nt: TGTGCCAGCAGCCCAATCGGGGAGTACACTGAAGCTTTCTTT
v_call: TRBV6-6; j_call: TRBJ1-4; d_call: -; clone_size: -; cdr3_aa: CASSFRTESNEKLFF; cdr3_nt: TGTGCCAGCAGTTTTCGGACCGAAAGTAATGAAAAACTGTTTTTT
v_call: TRBV4-3; j_call: TRBJ2-6; d_call: -; clone_size: -; cdr3_aa: CASSQDHGAGANVLTF; cdr3_nt: TGCGCCAGCAGCCAAGATCATGGAGCTGGGGCCAACGTCCTGACTTTC
v_call: TRBV5-6; j_call: TRBJ2-2; d_call: -; clone_size: -; cdr3_aa: CASTQTGELFF; cdr3_nt: TGTGCCAGCACCCAAACCGGGGAGCTGTTTTTT
v_call: TRBV5-6; j_call: TRBJ2-1; d_call: TRBD1; clone_size: few; cdr3_aa: CASSLDRANEQFF; cdr3_nt: TGTGCCAGCAGCCTGGACAGGGCCAATGAGCAGTTCTTC
v_call: TRBV7-9; j_call: TRBJ1-1; d_call: -; clone_size: few; cdr3_aa: CASSWGDTEAFF; cdr3_nt: TGTGCCAGCAGCTGGGGGGACACTGAAGCTTTCTTT
v_call: TRBV5-6; j_call: TRBJ2-1; d_call: -; clone_size: -; cdr3_aa: CASSLGVSYNEQFF; cdr3_nt: TGTGCCAGCAGCTTGGGAGTCTCCTACAATGAGCAGTTCTTC
v_call: TRBV27; j_call: TRBJ2-5; d_call: TRBD2; clone_size: -; cdr3_aa: CASRGLAPETQYF; cdr3_nt: TGTGCCAGCAGAGGACTAGCCCCAGAGACCCAGTACTTC
v_call: TRBV27; j_call: TRBJ2-7; d_call: -; clone_size: -; cdr3_aa: CASSLVQATDEQYF; cdr3_nt: TGTGCCAGCAGTTTAGTCCAGGCAACCGACGAGCAGTACTTC
v_call: TRBV29-1; j_call: TRBJ2-1; d_call: TRBD1; clone_size: -; cdr3_aa: CSVGTGANEQFF; cdr3_nt: TGCAGCGTTGGGACAGGGGCCAATGAGCAGTTCTTC
v_call: TRBV7-8; j_call: TRBJ2-2; d_call: TRBD2; clone_size: -; cdr3_aa: CASSASGGAVGELFF; cdr3_nt: TGTGCCAGCAGCGCGAGCGGGGGGGCGGTCGGGGAGCTGTTTTTT
v_call: TRBV5-1; j_call: TRBJ2-7; d_call: -; clone_size: -; cdr3_aa: CASSLDLGKNYEQYF; cdr3_nt: TGCGCCAGCAGCTTGGATCTGGGAAAGAACTACGAGCAGTACTTC
v_call: TRBV5-6; j_call: TRBJ2-1; d_call: TRBD1; clone_size: few; cdr3_aa: CASSFGTDSYNEQFF; cdr3_nt: TGTGCCAGCAGCTTCGGGACAGACTCCTACAATGAGCAGTTCTTC
v_call: TRBV27; j_call: TRBJ2-7; d_call: -; clone_size: -; cdr3_aa: CASSSHYEQYF; cdr3_nt: TGTGCCAGCAGCTCCCACTACGAGCAGTACTTC
v_call: TRBV25-1; j_call: TRBJ2-7; d_call: -; clone_size: -; cdr3_aa: CASMGHVHEQYF; cdr3_nt: TGTGCCAGCATGGGACATGTCCACGAGCAGTACTTC
v_call: TRBV2; j_call: TRBJ2-2; d_call: -; clone_size: -; cdr3_aa: CASQAGAGELFF; cdr3_nt: TGTGCCAGTCAGGCAGGGGCCGGGGAGCTGTTTTTT
v_call: TRBV5-5; j_call: TRBJ2-1; d_call: -; clone_size: few; cdr3_aa: CASSFVGDNEQFF; cdr3_nt: TGTGCCAGCAGCTTCGTTGGGGACAATGAGCAGTTCTTC
v_call: TRBV11-2; j_call: TRBJ2-1; d_call: -; clone_size: -; cdr3_aa: CASSLAGYPYNEQFF; cdr3_nt: TGTGCCAGCAGCTTAGCGGGATACCCCTACAATGAGCAGTTCTTC
v_call: TRBV7-8; j_call: TRBJ2-7; d_call: -; clone_size: few; cdr3_aa: CASSLDQTGSYEQYF; cdr3_nt: TGTGCCAGCAGCTTAGACCAGACAGGCTCCTACGAGCAGTACTTC
v_call: TRBV4-3; j_call: TRBJ1-1; d_call: -; clone_size: once; cdr3_aa: CASSQDLSTNTEAFF; cdr3_nt: TGCGCCAGCAGCCAAGACCTGAGTACGAACACTGAAGCTTTCTTT
v_call: TRBV7-2; j_call: TRBJ2-4; d_call: -; clone_size: -; cdr3_aa: CASSLVVRESDIQYF; cdr3_nt: TGTGCCAGCAGCTTAGTGGTCAGGGAGTCGGACATTCAGTACTTC
v_call: TRBV19; j_call: TRBJ1-5; d_call: -; clone_size: few; cdr3_aa: CASSIRALNQPQHF; cdr3_nt: TGTGCCAGTAGTATTCGGGCGTTAAATCAGCCCCAGCATTTT
v_call: TRBV10-2; j_call: TRBJ1-2; d_call: -; clone_size: -; cdr3_aa: CASMGPNGYTF; cdr3_nt: TGCGCCAGCATGGGACCTAATGGCTACACCTTC
v_call: TRBV30; j_call: TRBJ2-6; d_call: -; clone_size: -; cdr3_aa: CAWSAGAGANVLTF; cdr3_nt: TGTGCCTGGAGTGCTGGGGCTGGGGCCAACGTCCTGACTTTC
v_call: TRBV4-1; j_call: TRBJ2-7; d_call: TRBD1; clone_size: -; cdr3_aa: CASSQSWGQRSYEQYF; cdr3_nt: TGCGCCAGCAGCCAGAGCTGGGGACAGAGATCCTACGAGCAGTACTTC
v_call: TRBV7-9; j_call: TRBJ2-7; d_call: -; clone_size: -; cdr3_aa: CASSLTYEQYF; cdr3_nt: TGTGCCAGCAGCTTGACGTACGAGCAGTACTTC
v_call: TRBV7-9; j_call: TRBJ1-2; d_call: -; clone_size: -; cdr3_aa: CASSGNLQGLGGYTF; cdr3_nt: TGTGCCAGCAGCGGGAACCTGCAGGGGCTCGGTGGCTACACCTTC
v_call: TRBV10-3; j_call: TRBJ1-5; d_call: -; clone_size: -; cdr3_aa: CAISPGHDSNQPQHF; cdr3_nt: TGTGCCATCAGTCCGGGACACGATAGCAATCAGCCCCAGCATTTT
v_call: TRBV27; j_call: TRBJ2-5; d_call: TRBD2; clone_size: -; cdr3_aa: CASSLSWTSGGGRETQYF; cdr3_nt: TGTGCCAGCAGTTTATCTTGGACTAGCGGGGGGGGGCGAGAGACCCAGTACTTC
v_call: TRBV5-1; j_call: TRBJ1-2; d_call: -; clone_size: -; cdr3_aa: CASSLAGRTPSWGYTF; cdr3_nt: TGCGCCAGCAGCTTGGCCGGGAGAACCCCGAGTTGGGGCTACACCTTC
v_call: TRBV5-8; j_call: TRBJ2-1; d_call: -; clone_size: few; cdr3_aa: CASSPTLKDEQFF; cdr3_nt: TGTGCCAGCAGCCCGACACTAAAGGATGAGCAGTTCTTC
v_call: TRBV4-1; j_call: TRBJ2-1; d_call: TRBD2; clone_size: -; cdr3_aa: CASSQAMGGYYNEQFF; cdr3_nt: TGCGCCAGCAGCCAAGCAATGGGGGGGTACTACAATGAGCAGTTCTTC
v_call: TRBV29-1; j_call: TRBJ2-5; d_call: TRBD2; clone_size: few; cdr3_aa: CSSPGGPGETQYF; cdr3_nt: TGCAGCTCCCCGGGGGGACCGGGGGAGACCCAGTACTTC
v_call: TRBV5-4; j_call: TRBJ2-7; d_call: -; clone_size: few; cdr3_aa: CASSFGQPYEQYF; cdr3_nt: TGTGCCAGCAGCTTCGGACAGCCCTACGAGCAGTACTTC
v_call: TRBV7-9; j_call: TRBJ1-2; d_call: TRBD1; clone_size: few; cdr3_aa: CASSLVGDRGTGYTF; cdr3_nt: TGTGCCAGCAGCTTAGTTGGGGACAGGGGAACTGGCTACACCTTC
v_call: TRBV14; j_call: TRBJ1-4; d_call: -; clone_size: -; cdr3_aa: CASSQGSWEKLFF; cdr3_nt: TGTGCCAGCAGCCAAGGCAGCTGGGAAAAACTGTTTTTT
v_call: TRBV5-1; j_call: TRBJ2-7; d_call: -; clone_size: -; cdr3_aa: CASSKDSFDYSYEQYF; cdr3_nt: TGCGCCAGCAGCAAAGACAGCTTTGATTACTCCTACGAGCAGTACTTC
v_call: TRBV9; j_call: TRBJ2-7; d_call: -; clone_size: -; cdr3_aa: CASSAGPTLSYEQYF; cdr3_nt: TGTGCCAGCAGCGCAGGACCGACCCTTTCCTACGAGCAGTACTTC
v_call: TRBV30; j_call: TRBJ1-6; d_call: TRBD1; clone_size: -; cdr3_aa: CAWSLDRDPLHF; cdr3_nt: TGTGCCTGGAGCCTTGACAGGGATCCCCTCCACTTT
v_call: TRBV6-5; j_call: TRBJ1-5; d_call: TRBD1; clone_size: -; cdr3_aa: CASRPTGEINQPQHF; cdr3_nt: TGTGCCAGCAGGCCGACAGGGGAGATCAATCAGCCCCAGCATTTT
v_call: TRBV13; j_call: TRBJ2-7; d_call: TRBD1; clone_size: few; cdr3_aa: CASGSRTGKPYEQYF; cdr3_nt: TGTGCCAGCGGGTCCCGGACAGGGAAGCCCTACGAGCAGTACTTC
v_call: TRBV11-2; j_call: TRBJ2-2; d_call: -; clone_size: many; cdr3_aa: CASSLVGKATGELFF; cdr3_nt: TGTGCCAGCAGCTTAGTAGGGAAAGCCACCGGGGAGCTGTTTTTT
v_call: TRBV27; j_call: TRBJ1-2; d_call: -; clone_size: -; cdr3_aa: CASSLGRAYGYTF; cdr3_nt: TGTGCCAGCAGTTTGGGCAGGGCCTATGGCTACACCTTC
v_call: TRBV7-9; j_call: TRBJ2-7; d_call: -; clone_size: few; cdr3_aa: CASSLGGQGRYEQYF; cdr3_nt: TGTGCCAGCAGCTTAGGAGGGCAGGGGCGCTACGAGCAGTACTTC
v_call: TRBV10-3; j_call: TRBJ2-7; d_call: -; clone_size: -; cdr3_aa: CAISESGGLGEQYF; cdr3_nt: TGTGCCATCAGTGAGTCGGGGGGGCTCGGGGAGCAGTACTTC
v_call: TRBV6-1; j_call: TRBJ1-1; d_call: -; clone_size: -; cdr3_aa: CASKMRENTEAFF; cdr3_nt: TGTGCCAGCAAGATGCGAGAGAACACTGAAGCTTTCTTT